These 32 T cell receptor beta chains were all obtained from the same sample, sequenced in a study of technical replicates of blood from a few donors. The repertoire was sequenced with immunoSEQ multiplex PCR; TCRdb's copy has only in-frame clones and lacks some. Among roughly 71,000 clones listed, around 95% were seen once. The sample was T cells isolated from PBMCs. These receptors were taken from a human donor in good health.

The chain joins TRBV18 to TRBJ2-3; 8 bases are shared with TRBD2. The CDR3 consists of 18 residues. Trimming removed 3 bases from V and 5 bases from J; junction bases left unmatched: 16. Germline assignment: CDR1 KGHSH and CDR2 LQKENI. The DNA for the CDR3 is TGTGCCAGCTCACCGAAAGCCCCAGCGGGAGCTGTAATAGATACGCAGTATTTT. It codes for CASSPKAPAGAVIDTQYF.

J is TRBJ2-1 and V is TRBV2; unclear D gene. This CDR3 spans 14 amino acids. Trimming stripped 3 bases from V and 0 bases from J, with 6 bases between. Germline V gene lookup returns CDR1 SNHLY and CDR2 FYNNEI. DNA of the CDR3: TGTGCCAGCAGTGATCCCAGCTCCTACAATGAGCAGTTCTTC. Its translation: CASSDPSSYNEQFF.

The rearrangement uses TRBV4-1 and TRBJ1-5; maybe TRBD1 (5 bases). This CDR3 region has 15 residues. Germline V gene sequence: CDR1 MGHRA, CDR2 YSYEKL. Deletions cut 0 bases from V and 4 bases from J, with 10 bases between. The CDR3 DNA reads TGCGCCAGCAGCCAAGAACCGCGGGGGAATCAGCCCCAGCATTTT. It is translated as CASSQEPRGNQPQHF.

As DNA, the CDR3 is TGCAGTGCTAGCGGGAGGAATGAGCAGTTCTTC. Amino acids: CSASGRNEQFF. The chain employs TRBV20-1 and TRBJ2-1; the match to TRBD2 covers 7 bases. Trimming removed 3 bases from V and 7 bases from J; junction bases left unmatched: 0. Germline V gene lookup returns CDR1 DFQATT and CDR2 SNEGSKA (reference sequence). The CDR3 loop spans 11 amino acids.

The chain employs TRBV2 and TRBJ2-7, with D perhaps matching TRBD1 (5 bases). The ends were cut back, 3 bases at V and 4 bases at J, with 13 bases in the middle. Per germline, CDR1 SNHLY and CDR2 FYNNEI. This CDR3 comprises 14 residues. The CDR3 region is CASSDARGRYEQYF. For the CDR3, the DNA is TGTGCCAGCAGTGACGCTAGGGGCCGTTACGAGCAGTACTTC.

This rearrangement joins TRBV19 to TRBJ1-1, with 8 bases that match TRBD1. Germline values: CDR1 LNHDA, CDR2 SQIVND (reference sequence). Trimming at V came to 1 base and at J to 5 bases, leaving 3 bases not matched to a gene. This CDR3 has 14 residues. CDR3 in DNA: TGTGCCAGTAGTATAGGCACAGGGGGGACTGAAGCTTTCTTT. This gives the protein CASSIGTGGTEAFF.

The chain combines TRBV19 with TRBJ2-7; 7 bases are a match to TRBD1. The germline V gene has CDR1 LNHDA and CDR2 SQIVND (reference sequence). The CDR3 runs to 14 residues. V shed 3 bases, J shed 2 bases, and the junction held 4 bases outside the gene matches. The CDR3 reads CASSITGVPYEQYF. CDR3 in DNA: TGTGCCAGTAGTATCACAGGGGTTCCCTACGAGCAGTACTTC.

In this sample, this clone turned up once. The rearrangement joins TRBV5-1 to TRBJ1-4, with a weak D call TRBD1 (6 bases). The CDR3 is made up of 16 amino acids. Trimming cost V 3 bases and J 4 bases, with 16 bases left between them. Germline V gene lookup returns CDR1 SGHRS and CDR2 YFSETQ. The CDR3 region has the DNA TGCGCCAGCAGCTCCCCTAGGGGGTCCTATAATGAAAAACTGTTTTTT. This encodes CASSSPRGSYNEKLFF.

The chain is built from TRBV5-6 and TRBJ1-2, with D perhaps matching TRBD1 (5 bases). V lost 2 bases, J lost 0 bases, and 20 bases lay in between. Looked up from germline, CDR1 is SGHDT and CDR2 is YYEEEE. The CDR3 has 18 residues. The CDR3 nucleotides read TGTGCCAGCAGCTTAAGTTTCCCAGGGTCCCTCTCTAACTATGGCTACACCTTC. Translation gives CASSLSFPGSLSNYGYTF.

The rearrangement links TRBV7-9 to TRBJ2-1, with D perhaps matching TRBD2 (6 bases). There are 15 residues in the CDR3. V lost 3 bases, J lost 3 bases, and 12 bases lay in between. In germline, CDR1 is SEHNR, CDR2 FQNEAQ (reference sequence). CDR3 coding DNA: TGTGCCAGCAGCTTCCGGGACTCAAGCTACAATGAGCAGTTCTTC. Translated: CASSFRDSSYNEQFF.

This CDR3 is CASSLATGGEVGYTF. CDR3 bases: TGCGCCAGCAGCTTGGCTACGGGTGGGGAGGTTGGCTACACCTTC. This sequence joins TRBV5-1 and TRBJ1-2; D is unresolved. The germline CDR1 and CDR2 sequences are SGHRS and YFSETQ. This CDR3 is built from 15 residues. The ends were cut back, 0 bases at V and 7 bases at J, with 16 bases in the middle.

J is TRBJ2-5 and V is TRBV5-1; 10 nucleotides align to TRBD2. Trimming took 2 bases from V and 3 from J; bases not matched to a gene: 7. CDR1 is SGHRS, CDR2 YFSETQ, per germline. This CDR3 comprises 16 residues. The CDR3 bases are TGCGCCAGCAGCTTTCCCCCTAGCGGGAGAAAAGAGACCCAGTACTTC. The encoded protein is CASSFPPSGRKETQYF.

V gene TRBV10-1 combines with J gene TRBJ1-6; D is unclear. V was cut by 10 bases and J by 10 bases, with 17 bases left in between. The germline gives CDR1 WNHNN, CDR2 SYGVQD (reference sequence). The CDR3 extends over 13 amino acids. CDR3 sequence (DNA): TGCGCCACCCAGGACCGGGAATGGTCACCCCTCCACTTT. The encoded protein is CATQDREWSPLHF.

This sequence joins TRBV11-3 and TRBJ2-3; 9 bases agree with TRBD1. CDR3 length: 16 residues. Losses at the gene ends were 5 bases for V and 2 bases for J; bases not matched to a gene: 8. CDR1 is SGHNT and CDR2 is YENEEA in the germline V gene. CDR3 protein: CASSIPGQGPTDTQYF. The DNA for the CDR3 is TGTGCCAGCAGCATACCGGGACAGGGACCCACAGATACGCAGTATTTT. Based on the CDR3 plus reference TRBV11-3 and TRBJ2-3, the full variable domain is EAGVVQSPRYKIIEKKQPVAFWCNPISGHNTLYWYLQNLGQGPELLIRYENEEAVDDSQLPKDRFSAERLKGVDSTLKIQPAELGDSAVYLCASSIPGQGPTDTQYFGPGTRLTVL.

This chain connects TRBV29-1 to TRBJ2-1; 9 bases align to TRBD2. CDR3 length: 15 amino acids. Looked up from germline, CDR1 is SQVTM and CDR2 is ANQGSEA. V lost 4 bases, J lost 6 bases, and 10 bases stayed unmatched. CDR3 protein: CSVGGGGRASNEQFF. The CDR3 DNA reads TGCAGCGTTGGAGGTGGCGGGAGGGCCTCCAATGAGCAGTTCTTC.

The J gene is TRBJ2-1, the V gene TRBV12-5, with 8 bases aligning to TRBD1. The germline V gene encodes CDR1 LGHNT and CDR2 FRNRAP. The CDR3 has 14 amino acids. The V segment lost 6 bases and the J segment 4 bases; nucleotides outside the gene matches: 5. The CDR3 DNA follows: TGTGCTAGTGGCCCGGACAGGGAGTACAATGAGCAGTTCTTC. Translated, it gives CASGPDREYNEQFF.

This clone was detected once. V and J are TRBV29-1 and TRBJ2-2, with D possibly matching TRBD1 (5 bases). Trimming removed 2 bases at V and 7 bases at J, with 14 bases between. Looked up from germline, CDR1 is SQVTM and CDR2 is ANQGSEA. The length of the CDR3 is 14 residues. The CDR3 DNA sequence: TGCAGCGTTGAACCCAGGGAACTCCGCGGGGAGCTGTTTTTT. Its translation is CSVEPRELRGELFF.

The chain is built from TRBV2 and TRBJ1-2; 8 bases map to TRBD1. Trimming at V came to 5 bases and at J to 4 bases, leaving 3 bases not matched to a gene. The CDR3 has 13 amino acids. Germline CDR1 and CDR2: SNHLY and FYNNEI. The CDR3 DNA reads TGTGCCAGCAGTAATACAGGGGGCTATGGCTACACCTTC. It yields the protein CASSNTGGYGYTF.

This clone has only one observation. This chain uses TRBV9 with TRBJ1-2; a weak D match, TRBD1 (6 bases). This CDR3 has 14 residues. Germline V gives CDR1 SGDLS, CDR2 YYNGEE. V gave up 4 bases and J gave up 8 bases, with 18 bases separating them. Here the CDR3 reads CASSPTLQGGGYTF. The CDR3 DNA sequence: TGTGCCAGCAGCCCCACCTTACAGGGTGGAGGCTACACCTTC.

The chain combines TRBV7-8 with TRBJ1-6, with a possible D match to TRBD1 (6 bases). CDR1 and CDR2 (germline): SGHVS, FQNEAQ. The CDR3 has 14 residues. V was cut by 4 bases and J by 10 bases, with 14 bases left in between. CDR3 sequence reads: CASSYPQGASPLHF. CDR3 in DNA: TGTGCCAGCAGCTACCCACAGGGTGCCTCACCCCTCCACTTT.

The chain uses TRBV28 and TRBJ2-6; D is undetermined. Germline loops: CDR1 MDHEN, CDR2 SYDVKM. Trimming took 8 bases from V and 1 from J, leaving 15 bases between them. The CDR3 runs 16 residues. This CDR3 reads CASSSPSESGANVLTF. CDR3 coding DNA: TGTGCCAGCTCTTCACCTTCGGAGTCTGGGGCCAACGTCCTGACTTTC.

The chain combines TRBV6-5 with TRBJ2-3, with 7 bases identical to TRBD2. This CDR3 is 16 amino acids long. Germline CDR1 and CDR2: MNHEY and SVGAGI. The V segment lost 0 bases and the J segment 11 bases; nucleotides outside the gene matches: 14. The CDR3 DNA reads TGTGCCAGCAGTTACTCGACTGGGACTAATCTGGGAAGGCAGTATTTT. Residues: CASSYSTGTNLGRQYF.

The chain couples TRBV7-9 to TRBJ2-7, with D maybe TRBD1 (6 bases). Germline CDR1 reads SEHNR; CDR2 reads FQNEAQ (reference sequence). The germline V and J ends were trimmed by 2 bases and 0 bases, with 11 bases remaining between them. This CDR3 region has 15 residues. The CDR3 DNA reads as TGTGCCAGCAGCTTAATCGGGACAAACTCCTACGAGCAGTACTTC. Protein product: CASSLIGTNSYEQYF.

J is TRBJ1-2 and V is TRBV7-8, with TRBD1 as a possible D gene (6 bases). The CDR3 loop spans 16 amino acids. CDR1 is SGHVS, CDR2 FQNEAQ, per germline. V was clipped by 4 bases and J by 3 bases, with 18 bases between them. The CDR3 loop reads CASSSQGWTAHYGYTF. The DNA for the CDR3 is TGTGCCAGCAGCTCTCAGGGGTGGACAGCCCACTATGGCTACACCTTC.

The genes are TRBV13 and TRBJ1-1; D ambiguous. This CDR3 is 12 amino acids long. V gave up 5 bases and J gave up 4 bases, with 8 bases separating them. CDR1 PRHDT and CDR2 FYEKMQ come from the germline V gene (reference sequence). CDR3 loop: CASSRPGTEAFF. CDR3 DNA sequence: TGTGCCAGCAGCCGCCCGGGCACTGAAGCTTTCTTT.

This chain links TRBV7-9 with TRBJ1-4; tentatively, D is TRBD1 (5 bases). Trimming cost V 5 bases and J 3 bases, with 19 bases left between them. Germline CDR1 SEHNR, CDR2 FQNEAQ (reference sequence). The CDR3 loop spans 17 amino acids. In DNA, the CDR3 is TGTGCCAGCAGCGCTGGGTTAGGGGCGCAGGCTAATGAAAAACTGTTTTTT. Its protein product is CASSAGLGAQANEKLFF.

The V call is TRBV27, the J call TRBJ2-5; 8 bases match TRBD2. The CDR3 is made up of 18 amino acids. V shed 6 bases and J 2 bases; nucleotides not matched to a gene: 17. CDR1 is MNHEY, CDR2 SMNVEV, per germline (reference sequence). The CDR3 spells CASSITPPGGSAQETQYF. The CDR3 region has the DNA TGTGCCAGCAGCATTACTCCGCCGGGGGGGTCGGCTCAAGAGACCCAGTACTTC.

J is TRBJ2-5 and V is TRBV29-1; weak D call: TRBD1 (6 bases). The germline V gene encodes CDR1 SQVTM and CDR2 ANQGSEA. This CDR3 has 13 residues. The germline V and J ends were trimmed by 6 bases and 6 bases, with 17 bases remaining between them. The CDR3 reads CSVDPRDTQTQYF. The CDR3 bases are TGCAGCGTCGATCCCCGGGACACCCAGACCCAGTACTTC.

The V call is TRBV7-9, the J call TRBJ2-3; the match to TRBD2 covers 15 bases. This CDR3 region has 19 residues. Unmatched junction bases numbered 10, after V lost 5 bases and J lost 1 base. The germline V gene encodes CDR1 SEHNR and CDR2 FQNEAQ (reference sequence). The CDR3 spells CASSPSPRTSGGGTDTQYF. In DNA, the CDR3 is TGTGCCAGCAGCCCCAGCCCTAGGACTAGCGGGGGGGGCACAGATACGCAGTATTTT.

This clone was picked up one time. The rearrangement links TRBV29-1 to TRBJ1-2; the D is unclear. CDR1 and CDR2 from the germline V gene are SQVTM and ANQGSEA. The CDR3 has 12 residues. Trimming took off 6 bases at V and 6 bases at J, with 14 bases between the two ends. The CDR3 loop reads CSVLEAVNGYTF. CDR3 in DNA: TGCAGCGTCTTGGAGGCGGTAAATGGCTACACCTTC.

V and J are TRBV6-6 and TRBJ1-1; 7 bases line up with TRBD1. V lost 5 bases and J lost 5; bases outside the gene matches: 5. There are 13 residues in the CDR3. Germline CDR1 is MNHNY and CDR2 is SVGAGI (reference sequence). The CDR3 loop reads CASSTRGTTEAFF. CDR3 nucleotide sequence: TGTGCCAGCAGTACCAGGGGGACGACTGAAGCTTTCTTT.

A single count supports this clone. J is TRBJ2-1 and V is TRBV5-4, with 7 bases matching TRBD2. Germline V gene sequence: CDR1 SGHNT, CDR2 YYREEE (reference sequence). This CDR3 has 15 residues. The V segment lost 2 bases and the J segment 5 bases; nucleotides outside the gene matches: 7. CDR3 in DNA: TGTGCCAGCAGCTTAGGCGGGAGAGGGGACAATGAGCAGTTCTTC. This gives the protein CASSLGGRGDNEQFF.